These T cell receptor beta chains were read from a single sample in a study of identical twins. TCRdb ran MiXCR on the 5' RACE reads and lists one entry per CDR3 protein. The repertoire consists of fewer than 350,000 distinct CDR3 sequences, with around 8.8% occurring once and the leading ten covering roughly 2%. This same sample was also part of a study on yellow fever vaccine responses in identical twins.

The sequenced sample consisted of memory (CD45RO+) T cells sorted from blood. The receptors were gathered from a woman between 18 and 29 years old in good health. Each CDR3 is given with its conserved first and last residue. The D gene is left open where the match is weak. Size tells how often a clone was seen (once, few, many) or the class of an expanded clone, and some rows leave it out.

abundance,j_gene,d_gene,v_gene,CDR3aa,CDR3nt
.,TRBJ1-4,TRBD1,TRBV27,CASSRGTGGSDEKLFF,TGTGCCAGCAGTCGCGGGACAGGGGGGAGTGATGAAAAACTGTTTTTT
many,TRBJ2-1,.,TRBV25-1,CASSGGEGGNEQFF,TGTGCCAGCAGTGGTGGGGAGGGGGGGAATGAGCAGTTCTTC
many,TRBJ2-2,TRBD2,TRBV4-1,CASTNAGVTGELFF,TGCGCCAGCACCAACGCGGGAGTCACCGGGGAGCTGTTTTTT
.,TRBJ2-3,TRBD2,TRBV20-1,CSARSRLAGETDTQYF,TGCAGTGCTAGGTCTAGACTAGCGGGAGAGACAGATACGCAGTATTTT
few,TRBJ2-6,.,TRBV25-1,CASSHATRTGSGANVLTF,TGTGCCAGCAGCCACGCCACCCGGACCGGCTCTGGGGCCAACGTCCTGACTTTC
many,TRBJ2-3,.,TRBV12-3/TRBV12-4,CASSARDSLSTDTQYF,TGTGCCAGCAGTGCCCGGGACTCCCTTAGCACAGATACGCAGTATTTT
few,TRBJ1-5,.,TRBV28,CASTFLQGGNQPQHF,TGTGCCAGCACCTTCTTACAGGGTGGCAATCAGCCCCAGCATTTT
.,TRBJ2-5,TRBD1,TRBV6-1,CASSELTGGFQETQYF,TGTGCCAGCAGTGAATTGACAGGGGGATTCCAAGAGACCCAGTACTTC
.,TRBJ2-1,TRBD2,TRBV7-2,CASSLVQREGGEQFF,TGTGCCAGCAGCTTAGTCCAGCGGGAGGGGGGTGAGCAGTTCTTC
few,TRBJ2-3,TRBD1,TRBV5-1,CASSSGQGQADTQYF,TGCGCCAGCAGCTCCGGACAGGGGCAAGCGGATACGCAGTATTTT
few,TRBJ2-1,TRBD2,TRBV15,CATSQRTSGYNEQFF,TGTGCCACCAGCCAGCGGACTAGCGGTTACAATGAGCAGTTCTTC
few,TRBJ2-5,.,TRBV20-1,CSARDRFTGDSETQYF,TGCAGTGCTAGAGACCGCTTCACAGGGGACTCGGAGACCCAGTACTTC
few,TRBJ2-5,.,TRBV6-1,CASSETWGGGKTQYF,TGTGCCAGCAGTGAGACTTGGGGGGGCGGGAAGACCCAGTACTTC
many,TRBJ2-5,.,TRBV12-3/TRBV12-4,CASSFSRETQYF,TGTGCCAGCAGTTTCTCTAGGGAGACCCAGTACTTC
few,TRBJ2-5,TRBD2,TRBV7-9,CASSKGLAGRGQETQYF,TGTGCCAGCAGCAAGGGACTAGCGGGAAGGGGTCAAGAGACCCAGTACTTC
few,TRBJ2-7,.,TRBV5-5,CASSYDRSYEQYF,TGTGCCAGCAGCTATGACAGATCCTACGAGCAGTACTTC
few,TRBJ2-7,TRBD2,TRBV2,CASSPLAGGLAYEQYF,TGTGCCAGCAGCCCTCTTGCTGGGGGACTAGCTTACGAGCAGTACTTC
many,TRBJ1-5,.,TRBV5-1,CASSFGQGGQPQHF,TGCGCCAGCAGCTTCGGGCAGGGCGGCCAGCCCCAGCATTTT
many,TRBJ2-1,.,TRBV12-3/TRBV12-4,CASRSAGHNEQFF,TGTGCCAGCAGGTCCGCGGGACACAATGAGCAGTTCTTC
many,TRBJ2-5,.,TRBV29-1,CSAVQETQYF,TGCAGCGCCGTCCAAGAGACCCAGTACTTC
many,TRBJ2-2,TRBD2,TRBV5-1,CASRPSGNTGELFF,TGCGCCAGCAGACCTAGCGGAAACACCGGGGAGCTGTTTTTT
few,TRBJ2-3,TRBD2,TRBV5-4,CASGVAGNTDTQYF,TGTGCCAGCGGGGTAGCGGGCAACACAGATACGCAGTATTTT
few,TRBJ2-1,.,TRBV20-1,CSASLPILINYNEQFF,TGCAGTGCCTCGCTCCCTATATTGATTAACTACAATGAGCAGTTCTTC
few,TRBJ2-1,.,TRBV7-2,CASSQASRLGNEQFF,TGTGCCAGCAGCCAAGCTAGCCGTCTAGGGAATGAGCAGTTCTTC
.,TRBJ2-5,TRBD1,TRBV20-1,CSARRGQGRQETQYF,TGCAGTGCTAGGAGGGGACAGGGGCGGCAGGAGACCCAGTACTTC
many,TRBJ1-1,.,TRBV5-5,CASSLLAGQSTEAFF,TGTGCCAGCAGCTTGCTGGCGGGTCAGAGCACTGAAGCTTTCTTT
.,TRBJ2-3,.,TRBV20-1,CSVRASTDTQYF,TGCAGTGTACGTGCTAGCACAGATACGCAGTATTTT
few,TRBJ1-6,.,TRBV28,CASSQGLLGNSPLHF,TGTGCCAGCAGCCAGGGGCTTCTGGGGAATTCACCCCTCCACTTT
.,TRBJ2-3,TRBD2,TRBV11-2,CASSSRRTSGSIIDTQYF,TGTGCCAGCAGCTCACGCCGGACTAGCGGGAGTATTATAGATACGCAGTATTTT
few,TRBJ2-7,TRBD2,TRBV6-1,CASSRAGTSSHEQYF,TGTGCCAGCAGCCGGGCCGGGACTAGCAGCCACGAGCAGTACTTC
many,TRBJ2-4,TRBD1,TRBV5-1,CASSSIPGTGDLAKNIQYF,TGCGCCAGCAGCTCCATTCCCGGGACAGGAGACCTAGCCAAAAACATTCAGTACTTC
many,TRBJ2-2,.,TRBV20-1,CSARGGRETGELFF,TGCAGTGCTAGAGGGGGCAGGGAGACCGGGGAGCTGTTTTTT
many,TRBJ2-3,.,TRBV7-2,CASRPTDTQYF,TGTGCCAGCAGACCAACAGATACGCAGTATTTT
.,TRBJ1-2,.,TRBV11-2,CASRASSGNYGYTF,TGTGCCAGCAGAGCATCCTCAGGGAACTATGGCTACACCTTC
.,TRBJ2-1,TRBD2,TRBV25-1,CASSERPGLAGKDEQFF,TGTGCCAGCAGTGAGCGACCGGGACTAGCGGGAAAGGATGAGCAGTTCTTC
few,TRBJ2-7,TRBD2,TRBV2,CASRSGTSAGYEQYF,TGTGCCAGCAGATCCGGGACTAGCGCGGGCTACGAGCAGTACTTC
few,TRBJ1-1,.,TRBV6-4,CASSVRANTEAFF,TGTGCCAGCAGTGTGAGGGCGAACACTGAAGCTTTCTTT
few,TRBJ1-1,.,TRBV7-6,CASSLRAGAAGTLNTEAFF,TGTGCCAGCAGCTTAAGGGCCGGGGCGGCTGGGACCTTGAACACTGAAGCTTTCTTT
few,TRBJ1-2,TRBD1,TRBV6-5,CASSYPPHRGGYTF,TGTGCCAGCAGTTACCCCCCCCACAGGGGTGGCTACACCTTC
few,TRBJ1-5,.,TRBV3-1,CASSQGMGPQHF,TGTGCCAGCAGCCAAGGGATGGGCCCCCAGCATTTT
few,TRBJ2-2,.,TRBV20-1,CSASEGTDTGELFF,TGCAGTGCCAGCGAGGGGACCGACACCGGGGAGCTGTTTTTT
many,TRBJ1-1,.,TRBV29-1,CSVVGGFGTEAFF,TGCAGCGTCGTAGGGGGGTTTGGGACTGAAGCTTTCTTT
few,TRBJ2-1,.,TRBV11-2,CASSLDGPAREQFF,TGTGCCAGCAGCTTAGATGGGCCGGCGCGGGAGCAGTTCTTC
.,TRBJ1-6,TRBD1,TRBV12-3/TRBV12-4,CASSFRQGNNSPLHF,TGTGCCAGCAGTTTTCGACAGGGAAATAATTCACCCCTCCACTTT
.,TRBJ1-1,.,TRBV20-1,CSATRNEAFF,TGCAGTGCTACCAGAAATGAAGCTTTCTTT
.,TRBJ1-1,.,TRBV11-3,CASSPMSGGYTEAFF,TGTGCCAGCAGCCCGATGTCGGGCGGGTACACTGAAGCTTTCTTT
few,TRBJ2-3,TRBD2,TRBV4-2,CASSSGTSRDTQYF,TGTGCCAGCAGCTCGGGGACTAGCAGAGATACGCAGTATTTT
.,TRBJ2-5,TRBD2,TRBV12-3/TRBV12-4,CAISLDGRAGSGETQYF,TGTGCCATCAGTTTAGATGGTCGAGCGGGGAGTGGAGAGACCCAGTACTTC